Below, one TCR beta chain is given with its context. This record comes from a study of blood T cell repertoires in COVID-19. Across the whole study: Samples representing acute and convalescent COVID-19 were sourced from the United States, Italy and Spain. PBMCs, B-cell-depleted T cells, or T cells provided the cDNA or gDNA that made up the material.

From germline, CDR1 is LGHDT and CDR2 YNNKEL (reference sequence). Deletions cut 2 bases from V and 10 bases from J, with 6 bases between. The CDR3 loop spans 11 amino acids. Per the original data handling: Reference gene primer amplification gave nucleated cell count estimates. The protocol was immunoSEQ multiplex PCR, while the TCRdb copy is restricted to in-frame clones and leaves out a portion. The V and J calls and the clone size are those of that table, but D and trimming were determined from the DNA. Of about 14,000 clones listed, around 84% are singletons. The source of this sequence is a woman aged 50 to 60 with active or convalescent COVID-19. The sample taken for sequencing was peripheral blood. This chain joins TRBV3-1 (or the pseudogene TRBV3-2) and TRBJ2-1; no firm D call. The CDR3 reads CASSQIQEQFF. In DNA, the CDR3 is TGTGCCAGCAGCCAAATACAGGAGCAGTTCTTC.